This record concerns one T cell receptor (beta chain) sequence. The antigen is unknown. The sample comes from a study of shared clonotypes between healthy human individuals. Study-level information: A couple of female and three male donors aged 18 to 49 were enrolled.

Study-level findings and limits: For sorted subsets, rarefaction showed incomplete sequencing despite large depth.

All donors were healthy HIV-negative adults lacking recent acute infections or vaccinations. Repertoires were generated with immunoSEQ multiplex PCR, while TCRdb's copy carries only in-frame clones and drops some. The data hold 2,500,000 or so clones, with 80% to 95% observed a single time. The sequenced sample was naive CD4+ T cells from PBMCs. Subset given: CD45RA+ positively selected. This TCR came from a man between 18 and 29 years old in good health. Some clones in this sample may be carry-over from other donors' samples.

In DNA form, the CDR3 reads TGTGCCAGCAGCTTAAAGTGGCCAAACTATGGCTACACCTTC. It translates to CASSLKWPNYGYTF. The chain has TRBV7-6 and TRBJ1-2; D ambiguous. The V end was cut by 2 bases, the J end by 2 bases, with 9 bases between. Germline V lookup: CDR1 SGHVS, CDR2 FNYEAQ. This CDR3 has 14 residues. The full variable domain, its missing parts supplied by reference TRBV7-6 and TRBJ1-2, is GAGVSQSPRYKVTKRGQDVALRCDPISGHVSLYWYRQALGQGPEFLTYFNYEAQQDKSGLPNDRFSAERPEGSISTLTIQRTEQRDSAMYRCASSLKWPNYGYTFGSGTRLTVV.